Below, one T cell receptor (beta chain) is given with its context. What it binds is not known. V dropped 2 bases and J dropped 3 bases, with 16 bases sitting between them. The CDR3 loop spans 16 amino acids. Looked up from germline, CDR1 is MDHEN and CDR2 is SYDVKM. The data originate from a study of memory CD4+ T cells and cytomegalovirus serostatus. The sort gate was single viable CD3+CD4+CD8-CD45RO+ cells for memory CD4+ T cells. Total CD4+ T cells were enriched by CD4 positive selection. Study results and caveats: Of 150 to 200 reported CMV TCRbeta sequences, under 80 were found in memory CD4+ repertoires. Median bootstrapped AUC for CMV status was about 0.94 originally, less than 0.93 US-trained.

In the original workflow: Out-of-frame sequences were removed, leaving 2,204,828 distinct TCRbeta sequences. Repertoires were generated with immunoSEQ multiplex PCR, while TCRdb's copy carries only in-frame clones and drops some. V and J calls and clone size come straight from that table; D and trimming were deduced from the DNA. The table shows some 29,000 clones, with about 80% occurring only once. The specimen was memory CD4+ T cells from blood. This clonotype originated in an adult in good health and CMV-seronegative. Some clones in this sample may be carry-over from other donors' samples. The chain employs TRBV28 and TRBJ1-2; TRBD1 is a possible D gene (6 bases). The CDR3 nucleotides are TGTGCCAGCAGTTTAGGGGGCCCAGGCCCGTACTATGGCTACACCTTC. It yields the protein CASSLGGPGPYYGYTF.